Given below is one T cell receptor beta chain in context. The antigen is unknown. Some second doses came at about 4 weeks and others at about 12 weeks; these were pooled. This CDR3 spans 16 amino acids. V was shortened by 0 bases and J by 3 bases, with 15 bases between the two germline ends. Germline V gives CDR1 MGHRA, CDR2 YSYEKL. This sample stems from a study of T cell responses to AZD1222 COVID-19 vaccine. Repertoires were generated with immunoSEQ multiplex PCR, while TCRdb's copy carries only in-frame clones and drops some. The data show about 84,000 clones, about 89% seen once. Whole-study findings and limits: Clonal diversity was possibly underestimated, and white British individuals and females predominated among donors.

This sequence originates from an adult who received the AZD1222 COVID-19 vaccine. The V and J genes are TRBV4-1 and TRBJ2-7; D might be TRBD2 (6 bases). This specimen was peripheral blood, taken 28 days after the second AZD1222 dose. The CDR3 sequence: CASSQDGFSGNYEQYF. For the CDR3, the DNA is TGCGCCAGCAGCCAAGATGGGTTTAGCGGCAACTACGAGCAGTACTTC.